Detailed here is one TCR beta chain. What it binds is not known. This entry is derived from a study of T cell responses to AZD1222 COVID-19 vaccine. Findings and limits, study-wide: Donors were largely white British and mainly female; clonal diversity was possibly underestimated.

This CDR3 region has 14 residues. Deletions cut 4 bases from V and 7 bases from J, with 17 bases between. Germline V CDR1 and CDR2: LGHDT, YNNKEL (reference sequence). Produced via immunoSEQ multiplex PCR; TCRdb's table is partial and in-frame only. Of about 120,000 clones listed, around 85% are singletons. The sequencing used peripheral blood, collected on day 0 of AZD1222 vaccination. The receptor comes from an adult in good health. The chain links TRBV3-1 (or the pseudogene TRBV3-2) to TRBJ2-7; either TRBD1 or TRBD2 may supply D (5 bases each). For the CDR3, the DNA is TGTGCCAGCAGCCTCGCCGGGGCCCAAGGTGAGCAGTACTTC. Translating it yields CASSLAGAQGEQYF.